A selection of T cell receptor beta chains follows, all from one sample in a study of prognosis after radiotherapy for stage I lung cancer. Each CDR3 protein gets one entry after TCRdb re-called the multiplex PCR reads with MiXCR. The sample holds 9,500 to 14,000 distinct CDR3 sequences, approximately 36% seen once. This sample comprised PBMCs, obtained before or after stereotactic body radiation therapy (not recorded which). The receptor source for this set is a donor at least 50 years old with non-small cell lung cancer. Each CDR3 is given with its conserved first and last residue. Each record gives: J gene, D gene, V gene, clone size, CDR3 protein, CDR3 DNA. D genes are given only for firm matches. Clone sizes are given selectively: once, few, many, or a class where the clone is expanded.

>TRBJ2-7|TRBD1|TRBV24-1|medium-sized
CATSDTGTGGGYEQYF
TGTGCCACCAGTGACACCGGGACAGGGGGCGGATACGAGCAGTACTTC
>TRBJ2-7|NA|TRBV28|NA
CASSLYQVGEVLF
TGTGCCAGCAGTTTATACCAGGTCGGGGAAGTATTATTC
>TRBJ2-1|TRBD2|TRBV27|many
CASSSLLAGRTYNEQFF
TGTGCCAGCAGTTCCCTACTAGCGGGGCGGACCTACAATGAGCAGTTCTTC
>TRBJ2-1|TRBD1|TRBV30|many
CAWSRRQGRNEQFF
TGTGCCTGGAGTAGGCGACAGGGTAGGAATGAGCAGTTCTTC
>TRBJ1-3|NA|TRBV9|NA
CASGGQGWRNTIYF
TGTGCCAGCGGAGGCCAGGGTTGGAGAAACACCATATATTTT
>TRBJ2-1|TRBD2|TRBV24-1|NA
CATSDSVRLAGAVPPDEQFF
TGTGCCACCAGTGATTCGGTACGACTAGCGGGAGCAGTCCCTCCAGATGAGCAGTTCTTC
>TRBJ2-3|NA|TRBV29-1|many
CSVDLSTDTQYF
TGCAGCGTTGACCTCAGTACAGATACGCAGTATTTT
>TRBJ2-5|TRBD1|TRBV29-1|many
CSVVPGTGGAETQYF
TGCAGCGTGGTACCCGGGACAGGGGGCGCCGAGACCCAGTACTTC
>TRBJ2-2|NA|TRBV7-3|NA
CASSLNEAPGELFF
TGTGCCAGCAGCTTAAACGAGGCGCCCGGGGAGCTGTTTTTT
>TRBJ2-7|TRBD1|TRBV10-3|many
CAISKSLMTGGSYEQYF
TGTGCCATCAGTAAGTCCCTAATGACAGGGGGCTCCTACGAGCAGTACTTC
>TRBJ2-2|TRBD2|TRBV24-1|medium-sized
CATSATSGRPNTGELFF
TGTGCCACCAGTGCGACTAGCGGGAGACCTAACACCGGGGAGCTGTTTTTT
>TRBJ2-5|TRBD1|TRBV24-1|many
CATSDFGTGQETQYF
TGTGCCACCAGTGATTTCGGGACAGGGCAAGAGACCCAGTACTTC
>TRBJ1-2|NA|TRBV6-4|many
CASSYDRRAPIYGYTF
TGTGCCAGCAGTTACGATCGCAGGGCCCCTATCTATGGCTACACCTTC
>TRBJ2-5|NA|TRBV30|many
CAWSVEGVGRKTQYF
TGTGCCTGGAGTGTAGAGGGAGTCGGGCGAAAGACCCAGTACTTC
>TRBJ2-3|NA|TRBV19|medium-sized
CASSSGVWTDTQYF
TGTGCCAGTAGTTCGGGGGTTTGGACAGATACGCAGTATTTT
>TRBJ2-7|TRBD1|TRBV19|NA
CASSRGQAYEQYF
TGTGCCAGTAGCCGGGGACAGGCCTACGAGCAGTACTTC
>TRBJ2-1|TRBD2|TRBV4-3|many
CASSTREGLAGVNEQFF
TGCGCCAGCAGCACAAGGGAGGGACTAGCGGGAGTCAATGAGCAGTTCTTC
>TRBJ2-3|TRBD2|TRBV11-2|few
CASSSPRLATDTQYF
TGTGCCAGCAGCTCCCCCCGACTAGCCACAGATACGCAGTATTTT
>TRBJ1-1|TRBD1|TRBV6-2/TRBV6-3|many
CASSGQVTLNTEAFF
TGTGCCAGCAGTGGACAGGTTACTTTGAACACTGAAGCTTTCTTT
>TRBJ2-1|TRBD1|TRBV5-5|many
CASSSTGFYNEQFF
TGTGCCAGCAGCTCGACAGGGTTCTACAATGAGCAGTTCTTC
>TRBJ1-1|NA|TRBV6-2/TRBV6-3|many
CASSYWGSNTEAFF
TGTGCCAGCAGTTATTGGGGATCGAACACTGAAGCTTTCTTT
>TRBJ2-4|TRBD2|TRBV20-1|many
CSARRKREPKNIQYF
TGCAGTGCGAGACGGAAGCGGGAGCCCAAAAACATTCAGTACTTC